This T cell receptor beta chain stems from a study of control samples from healthy donors and cancer patients. Clones were read by immunoSEQ multiplex PCR, and TCRdb kept only the in-frame ones, dropping some. The data contain some 120,000 clones, around 90% of them singletons. This clone was observed a handful of times. The germline V and J ends were trimmed by 5 bases and 2 bases, with 25 bases remaining between them. This CDR3 has 18 residues. Germline CDR1 reads LNHDA; CDR2 reads SQIVND (reference sequence). Sequencing was done on a sample of blood. This TCR was sampled from a man aged 35 to 55 in good health. The chain has TRBV19 and TRBJ2-7; D possibly corresponds to TRBD2 (7 bases). The CDR3 protein is CASSHYIFGGGPTYEQYF. The CDR3 DNA is TGTGCCAGTAGTCATTACATCTTCGGCGGGGGCCCAACCTACGAGCAGTACTTC.